This entry lists 16 T cell receptor beta chains sequenced from one sample in a study of cytomegalovirus exposure and HLA in healthy donors. Both 60 Vbeta primers and 13 Jbeta primers went into the PCR. The assay was immunoSEQ multiplex PCR, and TCRdb's table has in-frame clones only and misses some. The sample has 140,000 to 150,000 clones, around 79% seen once. The sample comprised PBMCs. The receptor set was obtained from a man between 35 and 55 years old in good health and CMV-seropositive.

V gene TRBV6-5 combines with J gene TRBJ1-1, with D maybe TRBD1 (6 bases). V gave up 1 base and J gave up 8 bases, with 8 bases separating them. The CDR3 loop spans 12 amino acids. CDR1 is MNHEY, CDR2 SVGAGI, per germline. The CDR3 spells CASSYFQGEAFF. The CDR3 nucleotides read TGTGCCAGCAGTTACTTCCAGGGGGAAGCTTTCTTT.

V gene TRBV18 combines with J gene TRBJ1-2, with a weak D call TRBD1 (6 bases). The CDR3 is made up of 15 amino acids. CDR1 and CDR2 (germline): KGHSH, LQKENI. Trimming took off 5 bases at V and 1 base at J, with 14 bases between the two ends. CDR3 loop: CASSLADRFNYGYTF. DNA of the CDR3: TGTGCCAGCTCATTGGCCGACAGGTTTAACTATGGCTACACCTTC.

This chain links TRBV5-5 with TRBJ1-3; TRBD1 is a possible D gene (6 bases). The V gene's germline CDR1 is SGHKS and CDR2 YYEKEE (reference sequence). V was clipped by 4 bases and J by 4 bases, with 12 bases between them. CDR3 length: 14 residues. CDR3 DNA sequence: TGTGCCAGCAGCGCCTGGACAGCCGGAAACACCATATATTTT. It yields the protein CASSAWTAGNTIYF.

The V call is TRBV6-5, the J call TRBJ1-4; D is possibly TRBD1 (6 bases). This CDR3 is 16 amino acids long. V lost 3 bases, J lost 4 bases, and 15 bases lay in between. Germline V CDR1 and CDR2: MNHEY, SVGAGI. CDR3 sequence (DNA): TGTGCCAGCAGTTATACGTGGCAAGGGGGTAATGAAAAACTGTTTTTT. Its protein product is CASSYTWQGGNEKLFF.

The CDR3 bases are TGTGCCAGCAGCGCCCGGGACAGTTTTGGAAATGAGCAGTTCTTC. This gives the protein CASSARDSFGNEQFF. The chain uses TRBV6-4 and TRBJ2-1; the match to TRBD1 covers 7 bases. This CDR3 spans 15 amino acids. V shed 6 bases and J 7 bases; nucleotides not matched to a gene: 12. Germline V gene sequence: CDR1 MRHNA, CDR2 SNTAGT.

This clone was counted only a few times. V usage is TRBV7-6 and J usage is TRBJ1-5; D is ambiguous. The CDR3 runs 14 residues. Germline V gene data show CDR1 as SGHVS and CDR2 as FNYEAQ. The CDR3 spells CGRGLKVSNQPQHF. The CDR3 DNA follows: TGTGGGCGCGGGCTTAAGGTAAGCAATCAGCCCCAGCATTTT.

V gene TRBV10-2 combines with J gene TRBJ1-5, with D unclear. Deletions cut 0 bases from V and 6 bases from J, with 12 bases between. Germline CDR1 WSHSY, CDR2 SAAADI. The length of the CDR3 is 15 residues. CDR3 sequence reads: CASSESGRWSQPQHF. CDR3 DNA: TGCGCCAGCAGTGAGTCAGGGAGGTGGAGTCAGCCCCAGCATTTT.

The rearrangement joins TRBV29-1 to TRBJ1-5, with D hard to call. This CDR3 contains 12 residues. V was shortened by 4 bases and J by 4 bases, with 8 bases between the two germline ends. Germline CDR1 reads SQVTM; CDR2 reads ANQGSEA. CDR3 coding DNA: TGCAGCGTTGGAGGGCAGAATCAGCCCCAGCATTTT. Amino acid sequence: CSVGGQNQPQHF.

This clone was seen more than once but under ten times. V gene TRBV7-9 combines with J gene TRBJ2-2; 7 positions match TRBD1. This CDR3 has 15 amino acids. The V gene's germline CDR1 is SEHNR and CDR2 FQNEAQ (reference sequence). V lost 5 bases and J lost 3; bases outside the gene matches: 6. CDR3 in amino acids: CASSPDRAHTGELFF. CDR3 DNA: TGTGCCAGCAGCCCCGACAGGGCCCACACCGGGGAGCTGTTTTTT.

The gene calls are TRBV28 and TRBJ2-5; 7 bases agree with TRBD1. The V segment lost 1 base and the J segment 4 bases; nucleotides outside the gene matches: 6. CDR3 length: 15 amino acids. Per germline, CDR1 MDHEN and CDR2 SYDVKM. The CDR3 DNA sequence: TGTGCCAGCAGTTTATCGACAGGGATTGGAGAGACCCAGTACTTC. Translated: CASSLSTGIGETQYF.

CDR3 DNA: TGTGCCAGCAGCTCGGGGGGTCTAGCGGGAGGAGTTGGCCACAATGAGCAGTTCTTC. It translates to CASSSGGLAGGVGHNEQFF. This chain joins TRBV7-2 and TRBJ2-1, with 11 nucleotides matching TRBD2. CDR1 and CDR2 from the germline V gene are SGHTA and FQGNSA. Trimming took 4 bases from V and 5 from J; bases not matched to a gene: 16. The CDR3 is made up of 19 amino acids.

This chain joins TRBV30 and TRBJ2-3; TRBD1 matches 7 bases. CDR1 and CDR2 (germline): GTSNPN, SVGIG (reference sequence). The CDR3 is 15 residues long. With 0 bases clipped from V and 5 bases from J, the junction kept 8 bases outside the gene matches. Here the CDR3 DNA reads TGTGCCTGGAGTGTACTCCCCAGGGGGAAAGATACGCAGTATTTT. Translated, it gives CAWSVLPRGKDTQYF.

The genes are TRBV7-2 and TRBJ2-4; TRBD1 matches at 10 bases. The CDR3 has 14 residues. In germline, CDR1 is SGHTA, CDR2 FQGNSA. V lost 4 bases and J lost 7; bases outside the gene matches: 4. CDR3 protein: CASSSTGGRNIQYF. The CDR3 bases are TGTGCCAGCAGCTCGACAGGGGGCAGGAACATTCAGTACTTC.

The chain recombines TRBV5-1 with TRBJ2-5; a possible D gene is TRBD1 (6 bases). V was trimmed by 1 base and J by 0 bases, leaving 19 bases between them. Germline V gene sequence: CDR1 SGHRS, CDR2 YFSETQ. This CDR3 region has 18 residues. CDR3 protein: CASSLWTVKARYQETQYF. CDR3 nucleotide sequence: TGCGCCAGCAGCTTGTGGACAGTAAAGGCCCGGTACCAAGAGACCCAGTACTTC.

The V gene is TRBV2, the J gene TRBJ2-5, with D possibly TRBD2 on 6 matching bases. Near its end, the DNA agrees better with TRBJ2-7, so the J call may be wrong. The germline gives CDR1 SNHLY, CDR2 FYNNEI. The CDR3 has 12 amino acids. The CDR3 region is CASSGLAYEQYF. CDR3 coding DNA: TGTGCCAGCAGTGGACTAGCCTACGAGCAGTACTTC.

The chain is built from TRBV29-1 and TRBJ2-5, with TRBD2 identical over 8 bases. The assigned J gene may be wrong: the sequence end matches TRBJ2-7 better. The CDR3 runs to 13 residues. The germline CDR1 and CDR2 sequences are SQVTM and ANQGSEA. CDR3 in amino acids: CSVEGSGSGEQYF. CDR3 bases: TGCAGCGTTGAAGGGAGCGGGAGCGGCGAGCAGTACTTC.